The 2 T cell receptor beta chains reported below all come from one sample, sequenced in a study of T cells in Graves' hyperthyroidism and ophthalmopathy. RNA transcripts yielded amplified TCR beta CDR3 regions. First-round RT-PCR targeting the TCR CDR3 was performed with the HTBI primer set. MiXCR, run by TCRdb on the multiplex PCR reads, gives a single entry per CDR3 protein. The table has around 690,000 distinct CDR3 sequences, about 18% seen once. Sequenced material: blood. The source of these receptors is a man aged 50-60 years with Graves' hyperthyroidism.

V usage is TRBV7-9 and J usage is TRBJ1-4, with D maybe TRBD1 (6 bases). CDR1 is SEHNR and CDR2 is FQNEAQ in the germline V gene (reference sequence). Trimming shortened V by 4 bases and J by 7 bases, and 16 bases separated the two germline ends. The CDR3 contains 15 residues. Here the CDR3 DNA reads TGTGCCAGCAGCTCCTACAAGGGGGGGCGTGAAAAACTGTTTTTT. This codes for CASSSYKGGREKLFF.

The chain combines TRBV7-9 with TRBJ2-3; tentative D call: TRBD2 (5 bases). Germline loops: CDR1 SEHNR, CDR2 FQNEAQ (reference sequence). CDR3 length: 15 amino acids. Trimming took 5 bases from V and 3 from J, leaving 15 bases between them. The CDR3 is CASSPVSVATDTQYF. In DNA, the CDR3 is TGTGCCAGCAGCCCTGTCTCGGTAGCGACAGATACGCAGTATTTT.